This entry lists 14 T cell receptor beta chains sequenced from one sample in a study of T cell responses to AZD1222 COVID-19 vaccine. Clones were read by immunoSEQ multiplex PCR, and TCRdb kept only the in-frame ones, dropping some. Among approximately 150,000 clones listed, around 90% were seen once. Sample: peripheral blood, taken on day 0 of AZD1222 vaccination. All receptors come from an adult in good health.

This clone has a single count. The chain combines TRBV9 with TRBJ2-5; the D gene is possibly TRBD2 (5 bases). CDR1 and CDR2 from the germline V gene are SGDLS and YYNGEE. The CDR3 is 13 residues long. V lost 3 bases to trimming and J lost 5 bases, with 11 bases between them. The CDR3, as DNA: TGTGCCAGCAGCGGATCTAGCCGGGAGACCCAGTACTTC. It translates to CASSGSSRETQYF.

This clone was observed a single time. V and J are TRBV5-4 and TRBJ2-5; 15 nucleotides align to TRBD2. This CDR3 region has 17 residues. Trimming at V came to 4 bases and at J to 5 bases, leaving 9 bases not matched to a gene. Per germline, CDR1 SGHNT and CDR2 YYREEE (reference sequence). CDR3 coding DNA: TGTGCCAGCAGCAGCCCGGGACTAGCGGGGGGACAGGAGACCCAGTACTTC. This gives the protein CASSSPGLAGGQETQYF.

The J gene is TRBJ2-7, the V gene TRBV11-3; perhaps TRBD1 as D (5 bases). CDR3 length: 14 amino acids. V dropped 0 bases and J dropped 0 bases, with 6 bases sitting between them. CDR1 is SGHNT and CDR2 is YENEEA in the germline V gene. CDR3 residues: CASSLEGDSYEQYF. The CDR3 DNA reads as TGTGCCAGCAGCTTAGAAGGGGACTCCTACGAGCAGTACTTC. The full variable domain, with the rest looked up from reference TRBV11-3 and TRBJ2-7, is EAGVVQSPRYKIIEKKQPVAFWCNPISGHNTLYWYLQNLGQGPELLIRYENEEAVDDSQLPKDRFSAERLKGVDSTLKIQPAELGDSAVYLCASSLEGDSYEQYFGPGTRLTVT.

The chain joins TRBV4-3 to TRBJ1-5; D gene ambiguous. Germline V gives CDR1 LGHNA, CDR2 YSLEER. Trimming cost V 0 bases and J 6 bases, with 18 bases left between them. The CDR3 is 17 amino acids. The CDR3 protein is CASSQDPSGPVAQPQHF. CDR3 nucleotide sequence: TGCGCCAGCAGCCAAGATCCGAGTGGGCCCGTGGCTCAGCCCCAGCATTTT.

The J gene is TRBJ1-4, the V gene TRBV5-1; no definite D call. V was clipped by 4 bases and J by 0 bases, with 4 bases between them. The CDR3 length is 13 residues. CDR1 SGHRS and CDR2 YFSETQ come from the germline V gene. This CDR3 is CASSPATNEKLFF. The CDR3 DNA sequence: TGCGCCAGCAGCCCTGCAACTAATGAAAAACTGTTTTTT.

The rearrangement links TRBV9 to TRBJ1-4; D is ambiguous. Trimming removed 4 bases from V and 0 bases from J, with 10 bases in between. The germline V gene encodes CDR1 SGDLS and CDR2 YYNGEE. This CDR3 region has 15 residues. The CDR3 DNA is TGTGCCAGCAGCCCTAACTATGCAACTAATGAAAAACTGTTTTTT. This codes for CASSPNYATNEKLFF.

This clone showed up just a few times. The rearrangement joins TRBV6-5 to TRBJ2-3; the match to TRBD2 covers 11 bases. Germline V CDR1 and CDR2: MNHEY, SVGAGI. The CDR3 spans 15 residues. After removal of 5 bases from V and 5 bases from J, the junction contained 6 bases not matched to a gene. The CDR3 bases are TGTGCCAGCAGTCCACTAGCGGGAGTAGGAGATACGCAGTATTTT. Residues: CASSPLAGVGDTQYF.

DNA of the CDR3: TGTGCCTGGAGTATCAGGGGCGGAGGTGAGCAGTTCTTC. Protein: CAWSIRGGGEQFF. V and J are TRBV30 and TRBJ2-1; a weak D match, TRBD1 (6 bases). CDR1 and CDR2 from the germline V gene are GTSNPN and SVGIG (reference sequence). V was clipped by 2 bases and J by 9 bases, with 14 bases between them. This CDR3 is built from 13 residues. Complete variable domain (other parts from reference TRBV30 and TRBJ2-1): SQTIHQWPATLVQPVGSPLSLECTVEGTSNPNLYWYRQAAGRGLQLLFYSVGIGQISSEVPQNLSASRPQDRQFILSSKKLLLSDSGFYLCAWSIRGGGEQFFGPGTRLTVL.

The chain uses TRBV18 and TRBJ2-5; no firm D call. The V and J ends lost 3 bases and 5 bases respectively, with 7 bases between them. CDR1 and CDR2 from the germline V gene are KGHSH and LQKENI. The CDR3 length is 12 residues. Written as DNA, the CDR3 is TGTGCCAGCTCACCGGTAGGGGAGACCCAGTACTTC. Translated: CASSPVGETQYF.

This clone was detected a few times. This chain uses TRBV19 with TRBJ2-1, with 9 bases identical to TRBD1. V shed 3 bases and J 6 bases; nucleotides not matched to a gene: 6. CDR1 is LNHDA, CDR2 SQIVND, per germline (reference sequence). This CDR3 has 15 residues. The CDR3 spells CASSMGTGRFNEQFF. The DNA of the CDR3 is TGTGCCAGTAGTATGGGGACAGGGAGATTCAATGAGCAGTTCTTC.

CDR3: CASSPSGTGARDEGYTF. CDR3 sequence (DNA): TGTGCCAGCAGCCCCTCCGGGACAGGGGCAAGAGACGAGGGCTACACCTTC. V usage is TRBV9 and J usage is TRBJ1-2, with 10 bases matching TRBD1. CDR1 is SGDLS, CDR2 YYNGEE, per germline. CDR3 length: 17 residues. The V gene end was trimmed by 4 bases and the J gene end by 8 bases; junction bases not matched to a gene: 17.

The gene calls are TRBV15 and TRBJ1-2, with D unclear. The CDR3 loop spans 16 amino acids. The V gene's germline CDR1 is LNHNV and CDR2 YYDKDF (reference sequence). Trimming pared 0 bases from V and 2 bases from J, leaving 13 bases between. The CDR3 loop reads CATSRDRTKGNYGYTF. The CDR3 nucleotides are TGTGCCACCAGCAGAGATAGGACTAAGGGCAACTATGGCTACACCTTC.

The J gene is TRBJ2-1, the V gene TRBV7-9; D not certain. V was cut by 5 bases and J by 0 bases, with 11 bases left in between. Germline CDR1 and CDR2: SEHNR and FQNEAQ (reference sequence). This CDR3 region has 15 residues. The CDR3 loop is CASSEDLSSYNEQFF. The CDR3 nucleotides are TGTGCCAGCAGCGAAGACCTCAGCTCCTACAATGAGCAGTTCTTC.

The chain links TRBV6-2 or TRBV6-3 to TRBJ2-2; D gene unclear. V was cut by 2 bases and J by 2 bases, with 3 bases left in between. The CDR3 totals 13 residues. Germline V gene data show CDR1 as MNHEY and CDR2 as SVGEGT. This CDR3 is CASSYPNTGELFF. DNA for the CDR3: TGTGCCAGCAGTTACCCCAACACCGGGGAGCTGTTTTTT.